The clone carrying this T cell receptor (beta chain) was recorded a few times. The sample originates from a study of blood T cell repertoires in COVID-19. Overall study context: Material from acute and convalescent COVID-19 was sourced from the United States, Italy and Spain.

Trimming removed 3 bases at V and 7 bases at J, with 15 bases between. This CDR3 region has 15 residues. Germline-derived CDR1 and CDR2 are KGHSH and LQKENI. Some clones are missing from TCRdb's copy, which holds only in-frame ones; the method was immunoSEQ multiplex PCR. In the table there are 150,000 or so clones, over 80% of which are singletons. Specimen: peripheral blood. V is TRBV18 and J is TRBJ1-4; TRBD1 is a possible D gene (6 bases). The receptor was derived from a woman aged 45-60 years with acute or convalescent COVID-19. CDR3 region: CASSPPGQGREKLFF. For the CDR3, the DNA is TGTGCCAGCTCACCCCCAGGCCAGGGGCGTGAAAAACTGTTTTTT.